This TCR beta chain was profiled in a study of cytomegalovirus exposure and HLA in healthy donors. General study points: TCR beta sequences numbering around 15,000 were associated with HLA alleles at 0.05 false discovery rate in a later analysis. In vitro checks showed that a few CMV-associated chains really do target CMV antigens.

The PCR contained 60 Vbeta and 13 Jbeta primers. Per the authors' pipeline: Later, about 80 million unique TCR beta chains were counted in an analysis, and about 12 million of them were shared. The assay was immunoSEQ multiplex PCR, and TCRdb's table has in-frame clones only and misses some. The D gene and trimming were derived from the DNA, and the V and J assignments and clone size from that table. The data show 150,000 to 180,000 clones, around 70% seen once. With regard to this clone: Its antigen is currently unknown.

Germline assignment: CDR1 SNHLY and CDR2 FYNNEI. The CDR3 has 14 residues. Trimming took off 0 bases at V and 5 bases at J, with 8 bases between the two ends. This sequence originates from a young man in good health and CMV-seronegative. Sequencing used PBMCs. The chain combines TRBV2 with TRBJ2-4, with D possibly matching TRBD2 (5 bases). DNA of the CDR3: TGTGCCAGCAGTGAAGCGCTAGCAGAAAACATTCAGTACTTC. The encoded protein is CASSEALAENIQYF. The variable domain in full, completed from reference TRBV2 and TRBJ2-4, reads EPEVTQTPSHQVTQMGQEVILRCVPISNHLYFYWYRQILGQKVEFLVSFYNNEISEKSEIFDDQFSVERPDGSNFTLKIRSTKLEDSAMYFCASSEALAENIQYFGAGTRLSVL.